One sample yielded the 30 T cell receptor beta chains listed below, sequenced in a study of cytotoxic CD8 clonotypes in ibrutinib-treated CLL. The method was immunoSEQ multiplex PCR; TCRdb's version includes in-frame clones alone and lacks a portion of them. This table holds approximately 130,000 clones, roughly 84% found once. The sample consisted of PBMCs, taken after 24 months of ibrutinib treatment. These receptors were obtained from a human donor with chronic lymphocytic leukemia.

V and J are TRBV27 and TRBJ2-7; perhaps TRBD1 as D (7 bases). This CDR3 has 15 amino acids. The germline V and J ends were trimmed by 1 base and 3 bases, with 13 bases remaining between them. Germline CDR1 is MNHEY and CDR2 is SMNVEV (reference sequence). The chain's CDR3 is CASSLFSRGVYEQYF. CDR3 DNA: TGTGCCAGCAGTTTATTTTCCAGGGGGGTCTACGAGCAGTACTTC.

This sequence joins TRBV15 and TRBJ1-4, with D unresolved. The CDR3 sequence is 16 residues long. The germline CDR1 and CDR2 sequences are LNHNV and YYDKDF (reference sequence). V gave up 0 bases and J gave up 0 bases, with 8 bases separating them. For the CDR3, the DNA is TGTGCCACCAGCAGAGATCTTCCTTCAACTAATGAAAAACTGTTTTTT. Its translation is CATSRDLPSTNEKLFF.

The chain couples TRBV6-1 to TRBJ1-2; 7 bases are shared with TRBD1. CDR1 and CDR2 from the germline V gene are MNHNS and SASEGT. This CDR3 contains 15 residues. The ends lost 5 bases at V and 2 bases at J; junction bases unmatched: 8. In DNA, the CDR3 is TGTGCCAGCAGTCGTGGACAGGTGGGGAACTATGGCTACACCTTC. Translated, it gives CASSRGQVGNYGYTF.

J is TRBJ1-6 and V is TRBV7-2, with D possibly being TRBD1 (6 bases). Germline V gene data show CDR1 as SGHTA and CDR2 as FQGNSA. V dropped 6 bases and J dropped 7 bases, with 13 bases sitting between them. This CDR3 has 14 residues. This CDR3 is CASRKSQGNSPLHF. The CDR3, as DNA: TGTGCCAGCAGGAAGAGTCAGGGGAATTCACCCCTCCACTTT. The variable domain in full, with the rest retrieved from reference TRBV7-2 and TRBJ1-6, is GAGVSQSPSNKVTEKGKDVELRCDPISGHTALYWYRQSLGQGLEFLIYFQGNSAPDKSGLPSDRFSAERTGGSVSTLTIQRTQQEDSAVYLCASRKSQGNSPLHFGNGTRLTVT.

This chain links TRBV10-2 with TRBJ2-5; D unresolved. Trimming left V 7 bases short and J 3 bases short, with 6 bases between. Germline V gene lookup returns CDR1 WSHSY and CDR2 SAAADI. This CDR3 contains 11 residues. CDR3 nucleotides: TGCGCCAGCACCAGCGAAGAGACCCAGTACTTC. It is translated as CASTSEETQYF.

V gene TRBV2 combines with J gene TRBJ1-1; 7 bases fit TRBD1. This CDR3 is 14 amino acids long. Germline assignment: CDR1 SNHLY and CDR2 FYNNEI. Trimming took 1 base from V and 6 from J; bases not matched to a gene: 5. The CDR3 nucleotides read TGTGCCAGCAGTGAAGAGTCGACAGGGCCTGAAGCTTTCTTT. Amino acid sequence: CASSEESTGPEAFF. The full variable domain, rest sourced from reference TRBV2 and TRBJ1-1, is EPEVTQTPSHQVTQMGQEVILRCVPISNHLYFYWYRQILGQKVEFLVSFYNNEISEKSEIFDDQFSVERPDGSNFTLKIRSTKLEDSAMYFCASSEESTGPEAFFGQGTRLTVV.

The chain couples TRBV4-3 to TRBJ1-3, with TRBD1 identical over 8 bases. The V gene end was trimmed by 4 bases and the J gene end by 2 bases; junction bases not matched to a gene: 10. CDR1 and CDR2 (germline): LGHNA, YSLEER. This CDR3 is 17 amino acids long. CDR3 residues: CASSPGLQGAAGNTIYF. CDR3 DNA sequence: TGCGCCAGCAGCCCAGGACTCCAGGGGGCCGCTGGAAACACCATATATTTT.

J is TRBJ2-1 and V is TRBV6-5, with TRBD1 matching 7 bases. Trimming removed 2 bases from V and 7 bases from J; junction bases left unmatched: 5. The germline V gene has CDR1 MNHEY and CDR2 SVGAGI. The CDR3 covers 14 residues. The chain's CDR3 is CASSYRGRRNEQFF. The CDR3 region has the DNA TGTGCCAGCAGTTACAGGGGGCGCCGGAATGAGCAGTTCTTC.

The chain links TRBV9 to TRBJ2-1, with D possibly matching TRBD2 (5 bases). CDR1 and CDR2 (germline): SGDLS, YYNGEE. This CDR3 is 12 amino acids long. The V gene lost 3 bases and the J gene lost 8 bases, with 9 bases spanning the gap. The CDR3: CASSGGLYEQFF. CDR3 bases: TGTGCCAGCAGCGGAGGGCTCTATGAGCAGTTCTTC. Complete variable domain (other parts from reference TRBV9 and TRBJ2-1): DSGVTQTPKHLITATGQRVTLRCSPRSGDLSVYWYQQSLDQGLQFLIQYYNGEERAKGNILERFSAQQFPDLHSELNLSSLELGDSALYFCASSGGLYEQFFGPGTRLTVL.

The chain is built from TRBV9 and TRBJ2-6; a weak D match, TRBD2 (6 bases). There are 19 residues in the CDR3. The germline CDR1 and CDR2 sequences are SGDLS and YYNGEE. Trimming stripped 0 bases from V and 0 bases from J, with 16 bases between. The DNA of the CDR3 is TGTGCCAGCAGCGTAGCTACGGATCGGGGACTCTCTGGGGCCAACGTCCTGACTTTC. It codes for CASSVATDRGLSGANVLTF.

The rearrangement links TRBV6-6 to TRBJ1-1; D might be TRBD1 (5 bases). V was pared by 7 bases and J by 11 bases, with 17 bases between. The CDR3 covers 12 residues. From germline, CDR1 is MNHNY and CDR2 SVGAGI (reference sequence). The DNA of the CDR3 is TGTGCCAGCAATTTACTCGGGGGGATGGCTTTCTTT. This codes for CASNLLGGMAFF.

J is TRBJ1-1 and V is TRBV6-5; D perhaps matches TRBD1 (5 bases). Trimming took off 2 bases at V and 3 bases at J, with 10 bases between the two ends. The CDR3 contains 14 residues. CDR1 is MNHEY, CDR2 SVGAGI, per germline. This CDR3 reads CASSYRTGHTEAFF. DNA of the CDR3: TGTGCCAGCAGTTACCGTACAGGACACACTGAAGCTTTCTTT.

The chain is built from TRBV7-8 and TRBJ2-1, with D tentatively TRBD2 (6 bases). Trimming left V 5 bases short and J 1 base short, with 21 bases between. Per germline, CDR1 SGHVS and CDR2 FQNEAQ. This CDR3 contains 18 residues. As DNA, the CDR3 is TGTGCCAGCAGCCAGGGCGCGGGGCGCAAACTGTCCTACAATGAGCAGTTCTTC. Encoded protein: CASSQGAGRKLSYNEQFF.

V is TRBV18 and J is TRBJ2-7, with 7 bases fitting TRBD1. CDR3 length: 15 amino acids. CDR1 and CDR2 from the germline V gene are KGHSH and LQKENI. Trimming at V came to 3 bases and at J to 0 bases, leaving 5 bases not matched to a gene. The CDR3 protein is CASSPGQKSSYEQYF. The CDR3 DNA is TGTGCCAGCTCACCGGGACAGAAAAGCTCCTACGAGCAGTACTTC.

The chain joins TRBV19 to TRBJ2-3; 8 nucleotides align to TRBD2. The germline CDR1 and CDR2 sequences are LNHDA and SQIVND (reference sequence). This CDR3 has 15 amino acids. With V trimmed by 6 bases and J by 9 bases, 14 bases remained unmatched. The CDR3 region is CASSMGLVGPWTQYF. The CDR3 DNA sequence: TGTGCCAGTAGCATGGGACTAGTAGGCCCTTGGACGCAGTATTTT.

The chain is built from TRBV18 and TRBJ2-2; TRBD2 might be the D (5 bases). Germline V gene sequence: CDR1 KGHSH, CDR2 LQKENI. Deletions cut 2 bases from V and 1 base from J, with 14 bases between. This CDR3 comprises 17 residues. CDR3 DNA: TGTGCCAGCTCACCAGCGTCGAGGGCCCTGAACACCGGGGAGCTGTTTTTT. Translation: CASSPASRALNTGELFF.

The V and J genes are TRBV11-3 and TRBJ1-3; D is uncertain. CDR1 is SGHNT and CDR2 is YENEEA in the germline V gene. CDR3 length equals 15 residues. Trimming cost V 1 base and J 0 bases, with 7 bases left between them. The CDR3 DNA reads TGTGCCAGCAGCTTAGGGTTCAACTCTGGAAACACCATATATTTT. Translated, it gives CASSLGFNSGNTIYF.

This rearrangement joins TRBV6-1 to TRBJ2-3; 7 bases are a match to TRBD1. The germline gives CDR1 MNHNS, CDR2 SASEGT. The CDR3 sequence is 13 residues long. Trimming cost V 6 bases and J 2 bases; bases outside gene matches: 2. CDR3 nucleotides: TGTGCCAGCAGGGACAGGCTCACAGATACGCAGTATTTT. Its protein is CASRDRLTDTQYF.

V gene TRBV11-2 combines with J gene TRBJ2-1; 9 nucleotides agree with TRBD2. V was pared by 1 base and J by 15 bases, with 4 bases of the junction left unmatched. Germline CDR1 SGHAT, CDR2 FQNNGV. The CDR3 totals 12 residues. The CDR3 DNA reads TGTGCCAGCAGCTTAGCTGGGACTAGCCCGTTCTTC. It is translated as CASSLAGTSPFF.

This chain connects TRBV30 to TRBJ2-1; 12 bases align to TRBD1. CDR1 and CDR2 from the germline V gene are GTSNPN and SVGIG (reference sequence). V gave up 2 bases and J gave up 13 bases; unmatched junction bases: 18. CDR3 size: 17 residues. In DNA form, the CDR3 reads TGTGCCTGGAGTAAGCGAACCGGGACAGGGGGCAGGGTGGGACAGTTCTTC. Its protein is CAWSKRTGTGGRVGQFF. Complete variable domain (other parts from reference TRBV30 and TRBJ2-1): SQTIHQWPATLVQPVGSPLSLECTVEGTSNPNLYWYRQAAGRGLQLLFYSVGIGQISSEVPQNLSASRPQDRQFILSSKKLLLSDSGFYLCAWSKRTGTGGRVGQFFGPGTRLTVL.

This clone was counted once. The V call is TRBV28, the J call TRBJ2-7; perhaps D is TRBD1 or TRBD2 (5 bases each). CDR1 is MDHEN, CDR2 SYDVKM, per germline. The V and J ends lost 3 bases and 3 bases respectively, with 15 bases between them. CDR3 size: 15 residues. CDR3 sequence: CASSFGGNSHYEQYF. In DNA form, the CDR3 reads TGTGCCAGCAGTTTTGGGGGAAACTCTCACTACGAGCAGTACTTC.

This chain links TRBV9 with TRBJ2-7; perhaps D is TRBD1 or TRBD2 (5 bases each). The germline gives CDR1 SGDLS, CDR2 YYNGEE. The CDR3 contains 16 residues. Trimming pared 4 bases from V and 1 base from J, leaving 18 bases between. CDR3 protein: CASSPSGLGTSYEQYF. CDR3 DNA: TGTGCCAGCAGCCCAAGCGGCCTAGGGACGTCCTACGAGCAGTACTTC.

This chain uses TRBV5-1 with TRBJ1-5; D is possibly TRBD1 (5 bases). V was pared by 4 bases and J by 0 bases, with 23 bases between. Per germline, CDR1 SGHRS and CDR2 YFSETQ. The CDR3 is 19 amino acids. DNA of the CDR3: TGCGCCAGCAGCCCACGCCCTAGGACAATCCTTTATAGCAATCAGCCCCAGCATTTT. The encoded protein is CASSPRPRTILYSNQPQHF.

This sequence joins TRBV19 and TRBJ1-1; no clear D gene. V dropped 5 bases and J dropped 1 base, with 8 bases sitting between them. The V gene's germline CDR1 is LNHDA and CDR2 SQIVND (reference sequence). This CDR3 is 13 amino acids long. The CDR3 sequence is CASSFTENTEAFF. CDR3 coding DNA: TGTGCCAGTAGTTTTACGGAGAACACTGAAGCTTTCTTT.

The chain links TRBV6-1 to TRBJ2-7; no firm D call. Germline lookup yields CDR1 MNHNS and CDR2 SASEGT. V lost 1 base to trimming and J lost 5 bases, with 6 bases between them. The CDR3 is made up of 12 amino acids. This chain's CDR3 is CASSEEVDEQYF. CDR3 bases: TGTGCCAGCAGTGAAGAGGTGGACGAGCAGTACTTC.

The CDR3 sequence is CASSVRTGRKTQYF. The CDR3 DNA follows: TGTGCCAGCAGCGTCCGGACAGGGCGCAAGACCCAGTACTTC. This chain links TRBV7-2 with TRBJ2-5, with TRBD1 identical over 8 bases. The CDR3 has 14 amino acids. The V gene end was trimmed by 5 bases and the J gene end by 6 bases; junction bases not matched to a gene: 8. From germline, CDR1 is SGHTA and CDR2 FQGNSA.

The genes are TRBV12-5 and TRBJ1-2; 11 bases match TRBD1. Germline V gene lookup returns CDR1 LGHNT and CDR2 FRNRAP. Trimming cost V 4 bases and J 7 bases; bases outside gene matches: 2. The CDR3 has 13 amino acids. CDR3 DNA: TGTGCTAGTGGTTCGGACAGGGGGCCTGGCTACACCTTC. Translation gives CASGSDRGPGYTF.

The V call is TRBV28, the J call TRBJ1-2; no reliable D call. The ends were cut back, 3 bases at V and 4 bases at J, with 12 bases in the middle. This CDR3 has 14 residues. Germline-derived CDR1 and CDR2 are MDHEN and SYDVKM. Here the CDR3 reads CASSLSGVTYGYTF. Written as DNA, the CDR3 is TGTGCCAGCAGTTTGAGCGGGGTTACCTATGGCTACACCTTC.

V is TRBV9 and J is TRBJ1-3; no reliable D call. The germline CDR1 and CDR2 sequences are SGDLS and YYNGEE. With 0 bases removed from V and 0 bases from J, the gap between germline ends came to 10 bases. The CDR3 consists of 16 residues. CDR3 DNA: TGTGCCAGCAGCGTAGCGGACGGATCCTCTGGAAACACCATATATTTT. Its translation: CASSVADGSSGNTIYF.

In DNA, the CDR3 is TGTGCCAGCTCACCATCAGGAAGCAATCAGCCCCAGCATTTT. Its translation: CASSPSGSNQPQHF. The J gene is TRBJ1-5, the V gene TRBV18, with unresolved D. Trimming left V 2 bases short and J 1 base short, with 6 bases between. The germline gives CDR1 KGHSH, CDR2 LQKENI. The CDR3 runs to 14 residues.